This T cell receptor (gamma chain) came from a study of Vδ1+ human thymocytes. Study findings and constraints: Thymic delta-chain repertoires held 15% to 20% Vdelta2 sequences and few Vdelta3, despite high sort purity. Highly polyclonal TRG and TRD repertoires with Gaussian CDR3 length distributions appeared in thymus.

Note on this clone: The antigen is unknown. Other DNA sequences in the sample encode the same CDR3.

The template was reverse-transcribed extracted RNA. The CDR3 regions were amplified by multiplex PCR from V-gene primers to a constant-region primer. With CATT, TCRdb re-called clones from the multiplex PCR reads. The sample carries 30,000 to 45,000 gamma-chain clones, 20% to 25% recorded once. V gave up 0 bases and J gave up 6 bases; unmatched junction bases: 7. The CDR3 covers 15 residues. Per the germline V gene, CDR1 is EGSNGY and CDR2 is YDSYNSKV. Source material: Vdelta1+ gamma-delta thymocytes from the thymus. Subset in this sample: FACS-sorted CD3+ TCRalphabeta- TCRVdelta1+ TCRVdelta2- thymocytes. The chain combines TRGV2 with TRGJP2. The origin of this receptor is a girl in the first two years of life who had congenital heart surgery. CDR3 amino acids: CATWDGPGGDWIKTF. CDR3 bases: TGTGCCACCTGGGACGGGCCGGGCGGTGATTGGATCAAGACGTTT.